The T cell receptor (beta chain) under discussion was sequenced for a study of shared clonotypes between healthy human individuals. The CDR3 runs 16 residues. Germline V gene data show CDR1 as MDHEN and CDR2 as SYDVKM. Trimming removed 2 bases at V and 5 bases at J, with 16 bases between. This clone has just one count. Naive CD8 cells, CD45RO-negative and positively selected for CCR7, excluded terminally differentiated effector memory CD45RA+ cells. This table comes from immunoSEQ multiplex PCR, and its TCRdb copy is limited to in-frame clones, with some not included. The top ten hold over 0.1% of the sample, which has around 600,000 clones, about 95% seen once.

This TCR came from a woman aged 25 to 39 in good health. The genes are TRBV28 and TRBJ2-1; no firm D call. The sample comprised naive CD8+ T cells sorted from blood. The CDR3 region has the DNA TGTGCCAGCAGTTTAGATGGTGCCTCTTTCAACAATGAGCAGTTCTTC. This translates into CASSLDGASFNNEQFF. Using reference TRBV28 and TRBJ2-1 for the parts outside the CDR3, the full variable domain is DVKVTQSSRYLVKRTGEKVFLECVQDMDHENMFWYRQDPGLGLRLIYFSYDVKMKEKGDIPEGYSVSREKKERFSLILESASTNQTSMYLCASSLDGASFNNEQFFGPGTRLTVL.